These T cell receptor beta chains were read from a single sample in a study of blood T cell repertoires in COVID-19. Sequenced by immunoSEQ multiplex PCR; TCRdb stores in-frame clones only, minus some. The sample has over 130,000 clones, about 87% seen once; the top ten hold approximately 11%. Sequenced sample: peripheral blood. The origin of the receptors is a woman of 80 years or more with acute or convalescent COVID-19. CDR3s include the opening cysteine and the closing phenylalanine or tryptophan. A D gene is named only where the DNA matches it firmly. A clone size is listed for some rows: how often the clone was seen (once, few, many), or a class if it is expanded.

d_call j_call cdr3_length v_call clone_size cdr3_nt cdr3_aa
TRBD1 TRBJ1-2 18 TRBV7-2 NA TGTGCCAGCAGCTCTCGATCCGGGACAGGGGGAAGAAGCGGTGGCTACACCTTC CASSSRSGTGGRSGGYTF
NA TRBJ1-2 14 TRBV6-1 once TGTGCCAGCAGTGAATTCCTAATCGACTATGGCTACACCTTC CASSEFLIDYGYTF
NA TRBJ2-7 12 TRBV5-1 NA TGCGCCAGCAGCTATCAGGGCTACGAGCAGTACTTC CASSYQGYEQYF
NA TRBJ1-6 15 TRBV4-1 NA TGCGCCAGCAGCCTCCTGACCCAGGGGAATTCACCCCTCCACTTT CASSLLTQGNSPLHF
NA TRBJ1-1 16 TRBV5-8 NA TGTGCCAGCAGCTTGGCGCTGTCAGGGTTGAACACTGAAGCTTTCTTT CASSLALSGLNTEAFF
NA TRBJ1-2 15 TRBV2 NA TGTGCCAGCATAGGAGGAGGAGCGGGTATCTATGGCTACACCTTC CASIGGGAGIYGYTF
TRBD1 TRBJ2-3 14 TRBV5-1 NA TGCGCCAGCAGCTTGGGGCAGGGGGCAGATACGCAGTATTTT CASSLGQGADTQYF
NA TRBJ1-5 11 TRBV21-1 NA TGTGCCAGCCGTCGACTACAGCCCCAGCATTTT CASRRLQPQHF
NA TRBJ1-6 12 TRBV7-9 few TGTGCCAGCACCGAGGCCGATTCACCCCTCCACTTT CASTEADSPLHF
NA TRBJ2-3 14 TRBV11-2 NA TGTGCCAGCAGCTTAGAACCCGCAGCAGATACGCAGTATTTT CASSLEPAADTQYF
TRBD1 TRBJ1-1 14 TRBV5-6 NA TGTGCCAGCACCATGACAGGGGGCACCACTGAAGCTTTCTTT CASTMTGGTTEAFF
NA TRBJ1-1 14 TRBV18 few TGTGCCAGCTCACGTGAGCGGAGGAACACTGAAGCTTTCTTT CASSRERRNTEAFF
NA TRBJ1-1 15 TRBV19 NA TGTGCCAGTAGTATTTTGGGAGGTCCTCTGACTGAAGCTTTCTTT CASSILGGPLTEAFF
NA TRBJ2-7 15 TRBV6-6 few TGTGCCAGCAGTCCGGGGGTGCTGGGACTCTACGAGCAGTACTTC CASSPGVLGLYEQYF
TRBD1 TRBJ1-6 15 TRBV2 NA TGTGCCAGCCAAGGGACAGGGTCTTATAATTCACCCCTCCACTTT CASQGTGSYNSPLHF
TRBD1 TRBJ1-5 14 TRBV2 once TGTGCCAGCAGTACCACAGGGGAAGGGCAGCCCCAGCATTTT CASSTTGEGQPQHF
NA TRBJ2-2 14 TRBV7-9 NA TGTGCCAGCAGCCCGGGACTCCAGGTCGGGGAGCTGTTTTTT CASSPGLQVGELFF
TRBD1 TRBJ2-7 14 TRBV19 NA TGTGCCAGTAGCCGGGACAGGGGCCCTAGCGAGCAGTACTTC CASSRDRGPSEQYF
NA TRBJ2-3 13 TRBV10-3 NA TGTGCCATCAGTGGGGACACCACAGATACGCAGTATTTT CAISGDTTDTQYF
NA TRBJ1-2 11 TRBV7-3 NA TGTGCCAGCAGGGGGGCTGATGGCTACACCTTC CASRGADGYTF
NA TRBJ1-2 15 TRBV7-2 NA TGTGCCAGCAGCATAGGTTGGGGAGCCTCCTATGGCTACACCTTC CASSIGWGASYGYTF
TRBD1 TRBJ1-6 14 TRBV10-3 NA TGTGCCATCAGTGCGGACAGGGTGACGACACCCCTCCACTTT CAISADRVTTPLHF
TRBD1 TRBJ1-4 14 TRBV7-9 NA TGTGCCAGCAGCTTGAGGCAGGGGGATGAAAAACTGTTTTTT CASSLRQGDEKLFF
TRBD1 TRBJ1-5 15 TRBV6-5 NA TGTGCCAGCAGCCCCGGACAGGGGGCAAGTCAGCCCCAGCATTTT CASSPGQGASQPQHF